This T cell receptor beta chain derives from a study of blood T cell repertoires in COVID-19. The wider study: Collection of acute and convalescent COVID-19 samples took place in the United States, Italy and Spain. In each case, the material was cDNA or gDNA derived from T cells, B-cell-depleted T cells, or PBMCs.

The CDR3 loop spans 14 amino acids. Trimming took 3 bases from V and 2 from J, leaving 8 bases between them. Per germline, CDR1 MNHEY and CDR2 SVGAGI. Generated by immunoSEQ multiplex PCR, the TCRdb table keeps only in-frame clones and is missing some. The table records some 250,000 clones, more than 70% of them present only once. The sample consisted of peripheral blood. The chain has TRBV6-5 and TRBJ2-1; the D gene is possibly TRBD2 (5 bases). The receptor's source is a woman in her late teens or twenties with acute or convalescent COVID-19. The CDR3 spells CASSYLATYNEQFF. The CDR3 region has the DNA TGTGCCAGCAGTTATTTAGCGACCTACAATGAGCAGTTCTTC.